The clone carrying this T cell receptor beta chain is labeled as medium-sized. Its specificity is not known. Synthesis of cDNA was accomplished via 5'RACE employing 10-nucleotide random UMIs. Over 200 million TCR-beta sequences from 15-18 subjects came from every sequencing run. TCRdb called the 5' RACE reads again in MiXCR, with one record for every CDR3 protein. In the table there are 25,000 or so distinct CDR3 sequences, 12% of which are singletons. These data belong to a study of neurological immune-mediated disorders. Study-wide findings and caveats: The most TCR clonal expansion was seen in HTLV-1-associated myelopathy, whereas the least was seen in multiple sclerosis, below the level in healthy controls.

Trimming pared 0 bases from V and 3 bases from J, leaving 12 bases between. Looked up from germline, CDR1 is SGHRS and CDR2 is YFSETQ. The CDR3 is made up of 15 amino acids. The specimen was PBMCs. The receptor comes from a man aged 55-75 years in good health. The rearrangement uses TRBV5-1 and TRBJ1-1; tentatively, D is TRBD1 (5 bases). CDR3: CASSLGQGRDTEAFF. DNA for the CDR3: TGCGCCAGCAGCTTGGGGCAGGGAAGAGACACTGAAGCTTTCTTT. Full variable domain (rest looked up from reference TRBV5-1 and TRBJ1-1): KAGVTQTPRYLIKTRGQQVTLSCSPISGHRSVSWYQQTPGQGLQFLFEYFSETQRNKGNFPGRFSGRQFSNSRSEMNVSTLELGDSALYLCASSLGQGRDTEAFFGQGTRLTVV.